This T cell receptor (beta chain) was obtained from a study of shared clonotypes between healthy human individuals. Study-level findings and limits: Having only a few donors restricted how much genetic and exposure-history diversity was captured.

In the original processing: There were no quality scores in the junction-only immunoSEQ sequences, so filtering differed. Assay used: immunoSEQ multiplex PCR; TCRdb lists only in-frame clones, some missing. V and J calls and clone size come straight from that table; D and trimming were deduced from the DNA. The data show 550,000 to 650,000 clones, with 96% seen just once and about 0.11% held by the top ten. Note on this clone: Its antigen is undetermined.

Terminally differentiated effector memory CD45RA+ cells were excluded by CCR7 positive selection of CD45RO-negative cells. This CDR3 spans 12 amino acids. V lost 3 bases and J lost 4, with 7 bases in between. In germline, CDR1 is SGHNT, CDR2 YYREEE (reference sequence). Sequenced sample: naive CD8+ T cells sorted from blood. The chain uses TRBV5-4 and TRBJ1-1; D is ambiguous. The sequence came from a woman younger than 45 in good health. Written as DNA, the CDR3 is TGTGCCAGCAGCTCCATGGGCACTGAAGCTTTCTTT. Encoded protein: CASSSMGTEAFF.